Following are 7 T cell receptor beta chains from one sample sequenced in a study of blood T cells in healthy people across ages (dated by TCRdb to about 2015). The library relied on 5' RACE. Instrument on record: Illumina HiSeq 2500. A second PCR of roughly 7 to 12 cycles was performed with a sample-barcoded 5' primer and a J-beta primer mix. TCRdb reran the public reads through fastp at Q25 and MiXCR, keeping productive beta chains. Entries that share a CDR3 protein sequence are merged under the most common genes and DNA. Across this sample there are around 620,000 distinct CDR3 sequences, with about 25% seen only once. Of the sample, about 18% is held by the ten largest clones. Sequenced: blood. These receptors originate from a woman in her 70s in good health.

This clonotype occurred a few times. The chain couples TRBV5-6 to TRBJ1-6; D not resolved. CDR1 is SGHDT, CDR2 YYEEEE, per germline. The V and J ends lost 1 base and 3 bases respectively, with 8 bases between them. This CDR3 is 15 amino acids long. CDR3 residues: CASSLRQLYNSPLHF. The DNA of the CDR3 is TGTGCCAGCAGCTTGAGGCAGCTCTATAATTCACCCCTCCACTTT.

This chain uses TRBV28 with TRBJ2-2; D unclear. The V and J ends lost 6 bases and 6 bases respectively, with 11 bases between them. Germline V lookup: CDR1 MDHEN, CDR2 SYDVKM. This CDR3 has 13 amino acids. The CDR3 coding sequence is TGTGCCAGCAGGCGAAGGGCCCCCGGGGAGCTGTTTTTT. Amino acid sequence: CASRRRAPGELFF.

This clonotype was seen repeatedly, ten times or more. This rearrangement joins TRBV7-8 to TRBJ1-3; 7 nucleotides match TRBD1. J lost 0 bases, V lost 8 bases, and 10 bases had no gene match. The CDR3 covers 16 residues. Per the germline V gene, CDR1 is SGHVS and CDR2 is FQNEAQ. CDR3 amino acids: CASSPGGVLSGNTIYF. The DNA for the CDR3 is TGTGCCAGCTCCCCAGGGGGTGTCCTCTCTGGAAACACCATATATTTT.

CDR3 sequence (DNA): TGTGCCACCAGCAGAGAATCCCTCGGTTTGGATACGCAGTATTTT. Amino acid sequence: CATSRESLGLDTQYF. The chain uses TRBV15 and TRBJ2-3; no definite D call. CDR3 length: 15 residues. Germline assignment: CDR1 LNHNV and CDR2 YYDKDF (reference sequence). The ends were cut back, 0 bases at V and 6 bases at J, with 13 bases in the middle.

This clonotype was seen ten or more times. This sequence joins TRBV27 and TRBJ2-1; D may be TRBD1 or TRBD2 (6 bases each). The CDR3 is 15 amino acids. V was clipped by 5 bases and J by 7 bases, with 18 bases between them. Germline CDR1 reads MNHEY; CDR2 reads SMNVEV (reference sequence). CDR3 region: CASSGDPGDKNEQFF. The CDR3 DNA follows: TGTGCCAGCAGTGGAGATCCGGGGGACAAGAATGAGCAGTTCTTC.

The table lists this clonotype with a few counts. The chain links TRBV20-1 to TRBJ1-1; possible D gene TRBD1, 5 bases. This CDR3 comprises 14 residues. V lost 3 bases, J lost 0 bases, and 11 bases lay in between. Germline values: CDR1 DFQATT, CDR2 SNEGSKA (reference sequence). CDR3 nucleotide sequence: TGCAGTGCTAGTGGGGGGAATTTGAACACTGAAGCTTTCTTT. Translated: CSASGGNLNTEAFF.

V is TRBV12-3 or TRBV12-4 and J is TRBJ1-2, with a weak D call TRBD1 (5 bases). Trimming took off 2 bases at V and 8 bases at J, with 21 bases between the two ends. The CDR3 runs to 16 residues. CDR3 residues: CASSLNPEGGGSGYTF. The CDR3 nucleotides are TGTGCCAGCAGTTTAAACCCCGAAGGCGGGGGGAGCGGCTACACCTTC.